The subject of this entry is one TCR beta chain. Its antigen is as yet unknown. Per germline, CDR1 MDHEN and CDR2 SYDVKM. Trimming stripped 4 bases from V and 6 bases from J, with 7 bases between. The CDR3 extends over 12 amino acids. In the source study's methods: Sequence data from immunoSEQ were junction-only and lacked quality scores; consequently, filtering differed. The protocol was immunoSEQ multiplex PCR, while the TCRdb copy is restricted to in-frame clones and leaves out a portion. From that table come the V and J calls and clone size; the DNA was used to work out D and trimming. In the table there are under 2.5 million clones, around 92% of which are singletons. The sample originates from a study of shared clonotypes between healthy human individuals. Regarding the study as a whole: The sole specimen, blood, was sampled, and tissue repertoires likely differ. Non-shared clonotypes displayed generation probabilities falling below those of clonotypes present in all four donors.

The donors, all of them Caucasian adults, lived in Nashville, Tennessee. The TCR sequence derives from a man between 18 and 29 years old in good health. Some clones in this sample may be carry-over from other donors' samples. Material for sequencing was naive CD4+ T cells from PBMCs. Subset: CD45RA+ positively selected. The gene calls are TRBV28 and TRBJ1-5; TRBD1 might be the D (5 bases). CDR3 DNA sequence: TGTGCCAGCAGTTGGGGGACTCAGCCCCAGCATTTT. The encoded protein is CASSWGTQPQHF.